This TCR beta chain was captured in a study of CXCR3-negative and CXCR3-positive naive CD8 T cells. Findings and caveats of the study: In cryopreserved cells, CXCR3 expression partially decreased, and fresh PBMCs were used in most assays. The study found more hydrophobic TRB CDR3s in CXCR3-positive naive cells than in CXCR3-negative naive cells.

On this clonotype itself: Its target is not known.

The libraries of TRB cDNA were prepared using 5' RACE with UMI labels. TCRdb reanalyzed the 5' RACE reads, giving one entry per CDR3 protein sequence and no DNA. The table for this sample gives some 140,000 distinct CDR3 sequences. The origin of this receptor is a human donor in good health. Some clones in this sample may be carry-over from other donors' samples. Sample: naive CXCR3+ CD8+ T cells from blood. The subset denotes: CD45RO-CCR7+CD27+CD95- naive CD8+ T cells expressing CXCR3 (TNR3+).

The CDR3 is CASSPTPGTSGNTQYF. The chain has TRBV28 and TRBJ2-3; TCRdb designates TRBD1, a call that cannot be tested without DNA. Looked up from germline, CDR1 is MDHEN and CDR2 is SYDVKM. The CDR3 has 16 amino acids.